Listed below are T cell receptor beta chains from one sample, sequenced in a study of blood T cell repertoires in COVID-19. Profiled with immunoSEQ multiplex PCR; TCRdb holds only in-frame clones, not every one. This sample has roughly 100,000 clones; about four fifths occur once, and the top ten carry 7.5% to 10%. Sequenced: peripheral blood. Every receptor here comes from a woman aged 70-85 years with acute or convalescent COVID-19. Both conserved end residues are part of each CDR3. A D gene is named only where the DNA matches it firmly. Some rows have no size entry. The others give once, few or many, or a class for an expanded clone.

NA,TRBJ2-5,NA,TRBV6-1,TGTGCCAGCAGTGAATACTCGAGCGTGGAGACCCAGTACTTC,CASSEYSSVETQYF
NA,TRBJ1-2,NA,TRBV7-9,TGTGCCAGCAGCTTTTCAGGGCAGGGGTATGGCTACACCTTC,CASSFSGQGYGYTF
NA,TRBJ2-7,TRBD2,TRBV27,TGTGCCAGCTCAGCTATGGGGGAGGGCTACCACGAGCAGTACTTC,CASSAMGEGYHEQYF
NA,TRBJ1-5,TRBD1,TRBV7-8,TGTGCCAGCACCCTTCGCGGACAGGGAGGCCAGCCCCAGCATTTT,CASTLRGQGGQPQHF
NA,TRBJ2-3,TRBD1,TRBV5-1,TGCGCCAGCCGACAGGGGGCGTCCGCAGATACGCAGTATTTT,CASRQGASADTQYF
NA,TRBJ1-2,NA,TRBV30,TGTGCCTGGGGGGACATTGCCCATGGCTACACCTTC,CAWGDIAHGYTF
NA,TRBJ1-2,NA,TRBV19,TGTGCCAGTAGTCCCCGACTGTATGGCTACACCTTC,CASSPRLYGYTF
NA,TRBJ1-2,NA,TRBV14,TGTGCCAGCAGCCTTGCGTCCGGGTGGGATGGCTACACCTTC,CASSLASGWDGYTF
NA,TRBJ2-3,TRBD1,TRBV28,TGTGCCAGCAGTTTACCCGGGACAGGGGTGGTAGATACGCAGTATTTT,CASSLPGTGVVDTQYF
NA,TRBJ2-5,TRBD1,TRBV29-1,TGCAGCGTTGCTTATCAGGGGGCTAGAGAGACCCAGTACTTC,CSVAYQGARETQYF
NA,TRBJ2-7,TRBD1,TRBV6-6,TGTGCCAGCAGGGTCGAGGGACAGAAGAAAGAGCAGTACTTC,CASRVEGQKKEQYF
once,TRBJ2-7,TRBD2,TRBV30,TGTGCCTGGAGCATCCAGCTAGCGGGGACCTACGAGCAGTACTTC,CAWSIQLAGTYEQYF
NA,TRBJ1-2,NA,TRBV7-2,TGTGCCAGCAGCCTTCGTAGGGGCGGCTATGGCTACACCTTC,CASSLRRGGYGYTF
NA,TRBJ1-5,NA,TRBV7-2,TGTGCCAGCAGCTTAAATAGCAATCAGCCTCAGCATTTT,CASSLNSNQPQHF
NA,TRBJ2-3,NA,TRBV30,TGTGCCTGGAGTCTGAGACTAAGCGCCGATACGCAGTATTTT,CAWSLRLSADTQYF
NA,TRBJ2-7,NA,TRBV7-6,TGTGCCAGCAGCTTAGCACAGGGGCGGAGGGTCGAGCAGTACTTC,CASSLAQGRRVEQYF
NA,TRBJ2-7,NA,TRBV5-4,TGTGCCAGCAGCTTGACAGGTACCACCTACGAGCAGTACTTC,CASSLTGTTYEQYF
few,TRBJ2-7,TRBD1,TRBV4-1,TGCGCCAGCAGCCATCGACAGGGGGAGATTGACGAGCAGTACTTC,CASSHRQGEIDEQYF
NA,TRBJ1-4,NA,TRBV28,TGTGCCAGCACCTTAGGGGGGGCTTTGGGTGAAAAACTGTTTTTT,CASTLGGALGEKLFF
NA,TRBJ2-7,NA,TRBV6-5,TGTGCCAGCAGTTACGGACCCGCGGGGCAGCCCTACGAGCAGTACTTC,CASSYGPAGQPYEQYF
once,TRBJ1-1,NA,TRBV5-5,TGTGCCAGCAGCTTCGTTCCTAACACTGAAGCTTTCTTT,CASSFVPNTEAFF
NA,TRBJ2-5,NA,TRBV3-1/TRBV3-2,TGTGCCAGCAGCCAAGATTTCGAGCGGGCGGGTGGAGAGACCCAGTACTTC,CASSQDFERAGGETQYF
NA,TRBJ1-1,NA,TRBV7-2,TGTGCCAGCAGCTTACTTTCGGGGAGTACTGAAGCTTTCTTT,CASSLLSGSTEAFF
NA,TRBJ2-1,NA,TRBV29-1,TGCAGCGCCGAGGGCATCGGACGCTCCTACAATGAGCAGTTCTTC,CSAEGIGRSYNEQFF
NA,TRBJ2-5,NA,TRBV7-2,TGTGCCAGCAGCCTCTCGGGAGAGTCAGGGGAGACCCAGTACTTC,CASSLSGESGETQYF
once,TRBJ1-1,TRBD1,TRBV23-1,TGCGCCAGCAGTCAATCCCTGACAGGGGAGAACACTGAAGCTTTCTTT,CASSQSLTGENTEAFF
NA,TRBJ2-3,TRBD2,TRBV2,TGTGCCAGCTCCCGACTAGCGGCTTTGGGCACAGATACGCAGTATTTT,CASSRLAALGTDTQYF
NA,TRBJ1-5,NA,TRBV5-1,TGCGCCAGCAGCCCTACAGGGTTCAAGGATCAGCCCCAGCATTTT,CASSPTGFKDQPQHF